The following is a T cell receptor (beta chain) sequence with its context. Its antigen is as yet unknown. It was genomic DNA that served as the template for profiling TCR beta VDJ and CDR3. Each CDR3 protein is one row after TCRdb ran MiXCR on the reads. The sample holds fewer than 250,000 distinct CDR3 sequences, less than 65% seen once. The record originates from a study of CD8+CD57+ T cells in acquired aplastic anemia. Study background: Sorted CD4+ and CD8+ cells gave an average of about 3 ug of DNA. Researchers reported that healthy donors averaged roughly 10 million reads for CD4+ cells.

V was clipped by 3 bases and J by 8 bases, with 14 bases between them. This CDR3 spans 13 amino acids. Germline CDR1 and CDR2: SGHRS and YFSETQ. Findings and limits, study-wide: Approximately 30 was the count of CD8+ CDR3 sequences that patients shared with controls.

The chain carries TRBV5-1 and TRBJ1-2; perhaps TRBD1 as D (5 bases). Sequencing was done on a sample of sorted CD4+, CD8+, or CD8+CD57+ T cells (not recorded which) from PBMCs. This clonotype originated in a human donor in good health, serving as a control. The CDR3 protein is CASSSLGEEGYTF. The CDR3, as DNA: TGCGCCAGCAGCTCCCTGGGGGAGGAAGGCTACACCTTC. The entire variable domain, with the rest obtained from reference TRBV5-1 and TRBJ1-2, is as follows: KAGVTQTPRYLIKTRGQQVTLSCSPISGHRSVSWYQQTPGQGLQFLFEYFSETQRNKGNFPGRFSGRQFSNSRSEMNVSTLELGDSALYLCASSSLGEEGYTFGSGTRLTVV.